Listed here are 6 T cell receptor beta chains from one sample, sequenced in a study of blood T cell repertoires in COVID-19. Sequencing was performed with immunoSEQ multiplex PCR; in TCRdb, only in-frame clones are kept and a portion is missing. The sample records about 250,000 clones, around nine tenths being singletons. Sequencing used peripheral blood. All receptors derive from a man aged 25 to 40 with COVID-19, enrolled during active disease.

The V and J genes are TRBV27 and TRBJ1-2, with 11 bases matching TRBD1. Looked up from germline, CDR1 is MNHEY and CDR2 is SMNVEV (reference sequence). V gave up 0 bases and J gave up 6 bases; unmatched junction bases: 6. The length of the CDR3 is 16 residues. CDR3 sequence reads: CASSLSAGTGGDGYTF. CDR3 coding DNA: TGTGCCAGCAGTTTATCGGCCGGGACAGGGGGGGATGGCTACACCTTC.

This chain connects TRBV3-1 (or the pseudogene TRBV3-2) to TRBJ2-6; 13 bases match TRBD2. Germline V gene sequence: CDR1 LGHDT, CDR2 YNNKEL (reference sequence). The CDR3 contains 18 residues. J was trimmed by 4 bases and V by 4 bases; bases with no gene match: 7. The CDR3, as DNA: TGTGCCAGCAGCCCCCATGGACTAGCGGGGGCCGGGGCCAACGTCCTGACTTTC. Translating gives CASSPHGLAGAGANVLTF.

The rearrangement joins TRBV6-5 to TRBJ1-1, with a possible D match to TRBD1 (5 bases). In germline, CDR1 is MNHEY, CDR2 SVGAGI. The length of the CDR3 is 15 residues. V was shortened by 7 bases and J by 4 bases, with 19 bases between the two germline ends. The CDR3 sequence is CASTPMEGRGTEAFF. The CDR3 nucleotides read TGTGCCAGCACCCCCATGGAGGGGAGGGGCACTGAAGCTTTCTTT.

CDR3 sequence reads: CASSPRTGPSSTTGYTF. The CDR3 bases are TGTGCCAGCAGCCCTCGGACAGGCCCCTCATCTACGACGGGCTACACCTTC. The V call is TRBV9, the J call TRBJ1-2, with 7 bases lining up with TRBD1. Trimming removed 4 bases from V and 8 bases from J; junction bases left unmatched: 20. Germline V gene sequence: CDR1 SGDLS, CDR2 YYNGEE. The CDR3 is 17 amino acids.

This clone was found once. The V gene is TRBV19, the J gene TRBJ2-1; D is undetermined. Per the germline V gene, CDR1 is LNHDA and CDR2 is SQIVND (reference sequence). The CDR3 totals 17 residues. V lost 3 bases to trimming and J lost 0 bases, with 15 bases between them. CDR3 residues: CASSILLPPSSYNEQFF. The CDR3, as DNA: TGTGCCAGTAGTATCCTTCTACCCCCAAGCTCCTACAATGAGCAGTTCTTC.

This chain joins TRBV29-1 and TRBJ1-1, with D perhaps TRBD1 (5 bases). CDR1 and CDR2 from the germline V gene are SQVTM and ANQGSEA. This CDR3 has 13 residues. V lost 4 bases, J lost 0 bases, and 9 bases lay in between. The CDR3 loop is CSVAGDLNTEAFF. The CDR3, as DNA: TGCAGCGTTGCGGGGGATCTGAACACTGAAGCTTTCTTT. The full variable domain, in which reference TRBV29-1 and TRBJ1-1 provide the parts outside the CDR3, is SAVISQKPSRDICQRGTSLTIQCQVDSQVTMMFWYRQQPGQSLTLIATANQGSEATYESGFVIDKFPISRPNLTFSTLTVSNMSPEDSSIYLCSVAGDLNTEAFFGQGTRLTVV.